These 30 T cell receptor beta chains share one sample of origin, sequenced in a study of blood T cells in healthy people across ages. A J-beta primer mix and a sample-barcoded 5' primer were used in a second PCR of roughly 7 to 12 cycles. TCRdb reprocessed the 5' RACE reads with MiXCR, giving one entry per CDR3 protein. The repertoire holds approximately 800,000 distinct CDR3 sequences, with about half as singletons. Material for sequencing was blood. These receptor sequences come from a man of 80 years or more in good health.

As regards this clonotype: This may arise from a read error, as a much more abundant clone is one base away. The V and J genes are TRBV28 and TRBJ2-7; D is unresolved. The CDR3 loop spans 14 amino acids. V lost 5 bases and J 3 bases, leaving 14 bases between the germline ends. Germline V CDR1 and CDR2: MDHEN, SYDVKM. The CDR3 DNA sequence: TGTGCCAGCAGTAAGGGCCGGGCTGGCTACGAGCAGTACTTC. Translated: CASSKGRAGYEQYF.

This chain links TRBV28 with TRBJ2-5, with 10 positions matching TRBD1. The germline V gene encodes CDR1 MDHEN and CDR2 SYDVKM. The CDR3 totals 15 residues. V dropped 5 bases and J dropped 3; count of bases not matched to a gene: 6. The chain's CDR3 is CASSRGGTGEETQYF. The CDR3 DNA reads TGTGCCAGCAGTCGGGGGGGGACAGGGGAAGAGACCCAGTACTTC.

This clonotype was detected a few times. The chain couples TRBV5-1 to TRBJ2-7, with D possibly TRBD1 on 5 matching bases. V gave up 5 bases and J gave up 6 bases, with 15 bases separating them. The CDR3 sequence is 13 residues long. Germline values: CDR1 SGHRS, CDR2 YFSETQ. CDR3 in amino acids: CASSQQGVREQYF. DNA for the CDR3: TGCGCCAGCAGTCAGCAGGGCGTTCGCGAGCAGTACTTC.

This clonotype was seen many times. The CDR3 DNA reads TGTGCCAGCAGTTTCGTGGGGACTGGGGCCAACGTCCTGACTTTC. Translating it yields CASSFVGTGANVLTF. The chain combines TRBV28 with TRBJ2-6; D call uncertain. This CDR3 is 15 amino acids long. Germline assignment: CDR1 MDHEN and CDR2 SYDVKM. Trimming took 3 bases from V and 2 from J, leaving 8 bases between them.

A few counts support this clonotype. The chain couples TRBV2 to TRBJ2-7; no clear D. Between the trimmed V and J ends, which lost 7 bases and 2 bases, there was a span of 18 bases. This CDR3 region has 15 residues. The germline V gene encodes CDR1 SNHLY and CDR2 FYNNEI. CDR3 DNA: TGTGCCAGCAACTCCCCGACCCTATTCACCTACGAGCAGTACTTC. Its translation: CASNSPTLFTYEQYF.

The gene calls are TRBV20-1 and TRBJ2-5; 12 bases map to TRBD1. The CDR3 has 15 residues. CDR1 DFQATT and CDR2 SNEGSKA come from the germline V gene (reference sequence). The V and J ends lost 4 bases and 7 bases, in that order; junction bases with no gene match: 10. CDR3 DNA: TGCAGTGCTACCGTCCCGGGACAGGGGGCGCGGACCCAGTACTTC. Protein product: CSATVPGQGARTQYF.

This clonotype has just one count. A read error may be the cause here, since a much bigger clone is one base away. The CDR3 bases are TGTGCCAGCAGCTCACTAGCGGGAGGGTTCAATGAGCAGTTCTTC. Protein product: CASSSLAGGFNEQFF. V is TRBV7-3 and J is TRBJ2-1; 13 bases align to TRBD2. Germline trimming cut 4 bases from V and 6 bases from J; bases unmatched to any gene: 3. Per germline, CDR1 SGHTA and CDR2 FQGTGA. There are 15 residues in the CDR3.

The DNA of the CDR3 is TGCAGTGCTAGTTATCTCCAGATGTTCAAGCCTAGTCCTCACAATGAGCAGTACTTC. As protein: CSASYLQMFKPSPHNEQYF. V gene TRBV20-1 combines with J gene TRBJ2-5; no reliable D call. Germline lookup yields CDR1 DFQATT and CDR2 SNEGSKA (reference sequence). The CDR3 consists of 19 residues. The V gene lost 3 bases and the J gene lost 11 bases, with 37 bases spanning the gap.

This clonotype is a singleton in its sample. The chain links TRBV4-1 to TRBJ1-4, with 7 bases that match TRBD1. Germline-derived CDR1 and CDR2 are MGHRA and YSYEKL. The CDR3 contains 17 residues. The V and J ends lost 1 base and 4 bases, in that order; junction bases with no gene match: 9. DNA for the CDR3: TGCGCCAGCAGCCAAGGACAGGGTCCCCTCGGTAATGAAAAACTGTTTTTT. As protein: CASSQGQGPLGNEKLFF.

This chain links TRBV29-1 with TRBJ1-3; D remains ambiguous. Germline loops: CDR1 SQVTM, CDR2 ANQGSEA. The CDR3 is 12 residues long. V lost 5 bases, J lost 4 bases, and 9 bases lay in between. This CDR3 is CSVSVGGNTIYF. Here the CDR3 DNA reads TGCAGCGTTTCGGTCGGGGGAAACACCATATATTTT. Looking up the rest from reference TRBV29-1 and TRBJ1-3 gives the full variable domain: SAVISQKPSRDICQRGTSLTIQCQVDSQVTMMFWYRQQPGQSLTLIATANQGSEATYESGFVIDKFPISRPNLTFSTLTVSNMSPEDSSIYLCSVSVGGNTIYFGEGSWLTVV.

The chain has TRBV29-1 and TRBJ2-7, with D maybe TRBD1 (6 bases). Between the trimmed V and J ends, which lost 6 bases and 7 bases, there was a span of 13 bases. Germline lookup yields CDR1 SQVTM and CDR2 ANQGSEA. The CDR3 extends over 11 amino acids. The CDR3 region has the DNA TGCAGCGTAGGAAGGGGGAATGAGCAGTACTTC. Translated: CSVGRGNEQYF.

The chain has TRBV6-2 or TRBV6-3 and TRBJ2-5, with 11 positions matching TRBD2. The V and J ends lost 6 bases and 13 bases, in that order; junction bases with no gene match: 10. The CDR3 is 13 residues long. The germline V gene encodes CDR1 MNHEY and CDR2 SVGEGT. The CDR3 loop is CASRLGTSGDTYF. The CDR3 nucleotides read TGTGCCAGCAGGCTTGGGACTAGCGGCGATACGTACTTC.

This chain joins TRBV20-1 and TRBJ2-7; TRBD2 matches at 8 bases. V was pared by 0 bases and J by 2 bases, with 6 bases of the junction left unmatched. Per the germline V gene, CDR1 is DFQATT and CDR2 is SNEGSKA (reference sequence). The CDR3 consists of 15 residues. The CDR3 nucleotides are TGCAGTGCTAGAGAAGAGACTAGCGTCACCTACGAGCAGTACTTC. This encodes CSAREETSVTYEQYF.

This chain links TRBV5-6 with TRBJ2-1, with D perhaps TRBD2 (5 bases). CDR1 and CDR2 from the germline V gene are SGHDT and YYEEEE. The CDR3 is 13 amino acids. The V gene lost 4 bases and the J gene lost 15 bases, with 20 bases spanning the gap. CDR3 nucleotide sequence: TGTGCCAGCAGCGTCGGACTGACGGGATTGTGGTTCTTC. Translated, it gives CASSVGLTGLWFF.

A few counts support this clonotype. For the CDR3, the DNA is TGCAGCGTTAACTTGTTTCCCGGGACAGGGGGCTCCTACGAGCAGTACTTC. As protein: CSVNLFPGTGGSYEQYF. This chain links TRBV29-1 with TRBJ2-7, with 11 bases lining up with TRBD1. The CDR3 length is 17 residues. Germline CDR1 is SQVTM and CDR2 is ANQGSEA. With V trimmed by 5 bases and J by 0 bases, 12 bases remained unmatched.

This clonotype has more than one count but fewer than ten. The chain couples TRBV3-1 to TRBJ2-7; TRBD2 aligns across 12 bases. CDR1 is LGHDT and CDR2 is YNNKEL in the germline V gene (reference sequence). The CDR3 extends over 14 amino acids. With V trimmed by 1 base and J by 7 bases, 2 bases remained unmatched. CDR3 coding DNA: TGTGCCAGCAGCCAAGTACTAGCGGGAGGTGAGCAGTACTTC. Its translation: CASSQVLAGGEQYF.

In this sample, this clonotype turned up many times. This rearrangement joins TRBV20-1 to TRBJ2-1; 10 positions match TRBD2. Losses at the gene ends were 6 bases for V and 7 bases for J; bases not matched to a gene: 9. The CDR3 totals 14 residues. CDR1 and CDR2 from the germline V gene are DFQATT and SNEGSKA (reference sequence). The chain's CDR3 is CSAALAGDWNEQFF. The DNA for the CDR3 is TGCAGTGCCGCGCTAGCGGGAGACTGGAATGAGCAGTTCTTC.

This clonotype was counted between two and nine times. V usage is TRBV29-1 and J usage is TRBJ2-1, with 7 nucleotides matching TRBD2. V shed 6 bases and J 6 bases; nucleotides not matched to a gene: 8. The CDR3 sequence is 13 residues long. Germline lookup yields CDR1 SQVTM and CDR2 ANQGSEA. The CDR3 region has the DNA TGCAGCGTCAACACCGGGAGGTTCAATGAGCAGTTCTTC. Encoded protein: CSVNTGRFNEQFF.

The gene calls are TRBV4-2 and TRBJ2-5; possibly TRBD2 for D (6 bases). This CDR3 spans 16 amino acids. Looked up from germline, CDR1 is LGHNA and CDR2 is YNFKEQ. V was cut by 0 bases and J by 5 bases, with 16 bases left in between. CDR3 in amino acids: CASSQDFPGAAETQYF. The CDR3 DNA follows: TGTGCCAGCAGCCAAGATTTTCCGGGAGCAGCCGAGACCCAGTACTTC.

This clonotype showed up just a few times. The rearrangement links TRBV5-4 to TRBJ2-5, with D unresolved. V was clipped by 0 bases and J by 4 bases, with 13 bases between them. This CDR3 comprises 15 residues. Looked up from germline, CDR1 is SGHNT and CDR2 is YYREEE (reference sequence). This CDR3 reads CASSLDGKEGETQYF. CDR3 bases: TGTGCCAGCAGCTTGGATGGGAAGGAAGGAGAGACCCAGTACTTC.

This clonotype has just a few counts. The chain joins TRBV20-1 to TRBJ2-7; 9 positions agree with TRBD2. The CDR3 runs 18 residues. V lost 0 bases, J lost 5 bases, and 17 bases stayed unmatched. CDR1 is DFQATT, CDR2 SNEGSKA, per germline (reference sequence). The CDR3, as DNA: TGCAGTGCTAGAGATTTTGGGGCAAGCGGGAGGTGGCCTAACGAGCAGTACTTC. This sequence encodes CSARDFGASGRWPNEQYF.

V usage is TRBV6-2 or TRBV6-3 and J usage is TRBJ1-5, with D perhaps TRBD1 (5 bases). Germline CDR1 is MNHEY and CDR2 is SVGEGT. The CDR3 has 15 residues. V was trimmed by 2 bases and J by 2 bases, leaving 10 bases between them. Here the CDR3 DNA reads TGTGCCAGCAGTTACGTACAGGACGGCAATCAGCCCCAGCATTTT. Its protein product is CASSYVQDGNQPQHF.

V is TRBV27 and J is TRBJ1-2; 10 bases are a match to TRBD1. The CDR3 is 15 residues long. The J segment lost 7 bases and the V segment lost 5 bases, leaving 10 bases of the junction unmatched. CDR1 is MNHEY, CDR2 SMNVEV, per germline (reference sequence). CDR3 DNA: TGTGCCAGCAGTAACACGGGACAGGGGACTAGTGGCTACACCTTC. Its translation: CASSNTGQGTSGYTF.

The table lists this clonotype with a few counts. The CDR3 region has the DNA TGCGCCAGCAGCCCGACAGGGAGGGGCTACGAGCAGTACTTC. Residues: CASSPTGRGYEQYF. This chain links TRBV5-1 with TRBJ2-7; D may correspond to TRBD1 or TRBD2 (7 bases each). Germline values: CDR1 SGHRS, CDR2 YFSETQ. CDR3 length: 14 residues. Trimming took off 4 bases at V and 3 bases at J, with 14 bases between the two ends.

CDR3 region: CATRTGLGNEQFF. The CDR3 nucleotides read TGTGCCACCAGGACAGGGCTGGGCAATGAGCAGTTCTTC. This rearrangement joins TRBV6-1 to TRBJ2-1; 8 bases fit TRBD1. J lost 6 bases, V lost 10 bases, and 8 bases had no gene match. The germline CDR1 and CDR2 sequences are MNHNS and SASEGT. This CDR3 region has 13 residues.

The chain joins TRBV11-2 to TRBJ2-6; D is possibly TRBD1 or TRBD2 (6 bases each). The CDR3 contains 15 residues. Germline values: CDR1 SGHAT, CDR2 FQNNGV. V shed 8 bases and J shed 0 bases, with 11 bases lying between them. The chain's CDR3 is CASGGGPSGANVLTF. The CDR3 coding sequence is TGTGCCAGCGGTGGGGGGCCCTCTGGGGCCAACGTCCTGACTTTC. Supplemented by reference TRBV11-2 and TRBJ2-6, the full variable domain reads EAGVAQSPRYKIIEKRQSVAFWCNPISGHATLYWYQQILGQGPKLLIQFQNNGVVDDSQLPKDRFSAERLKGVDSTLKIQPAKLEDSAVYLCASGGGPSGANVLTFGAGSRLTVL.

CDR3 region: CASSITRGPGNTIYF. CDR3 nucleotide sequence: TGTGCCAGCAGTATAACGCGGGGCCCAGGAAACACCATATATTTT. The rearrangement links TRBV7-3 to TRBJ1-3, with D possibly TRBD1 on 5 matching bases. This CDR3 is 15 amino acids long. Trimming pared 6 bases from V and 4 bases from J, leaving 16 bases between. Germline CDR1 and CDR2: SGHTA and FQGTGA.

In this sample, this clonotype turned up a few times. CDR3 nucleotide sequence: TGTGCCAGCAGCCCTCCCGGGACAGTGTATGGCTACACCTTC. Translating it yields CASSPPGTVYGYTF. The rearrangement uses TRBV7-2 and TRBJ1-2; 7 positions match TRBD1. The V segment lost 5 bases and the J segment 5 bases; nucleotides outside the gene matches: 8. This CDR3 is 14 amino acids long. Germline CDR1 is SGHTA and CDR2 is FQGNSA.

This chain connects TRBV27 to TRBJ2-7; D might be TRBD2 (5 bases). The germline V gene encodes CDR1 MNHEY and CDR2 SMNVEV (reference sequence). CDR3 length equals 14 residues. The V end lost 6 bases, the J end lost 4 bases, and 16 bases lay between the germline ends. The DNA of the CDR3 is TGTGCCAGCAGAGATAGAGGGCCTATGTACGAGCAGTACTTC. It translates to CASRDRGPMYEQYF.

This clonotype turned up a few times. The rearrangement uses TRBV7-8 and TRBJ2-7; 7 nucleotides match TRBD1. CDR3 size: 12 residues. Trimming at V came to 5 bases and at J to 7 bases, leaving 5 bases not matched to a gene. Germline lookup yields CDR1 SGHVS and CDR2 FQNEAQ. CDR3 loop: CASSHDREEQYF. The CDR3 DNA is TGTGCCAGCAGCCACGACAGGGAGGAGCAGTACTTC.